The clone carrying this TCR beta chain was seen only a few times. The data were obtained in a study of T cells after yellow fever vaccination. TCRdb recomputed calls from the 5' RACE reads with MiXCR, one row per CDR3 protein. Of approximately 510,000 distinct CDR3 sequences in the sample, 21% are singletons; the top ten hold about a sixth. The V segment lost 4 bases and the J segment 4 bases; nucleotides outside the gene matches: 6. The CDR3 consists of 14 residues. Germline lookup yields CDR1 SEHNR and CDR2 FQNEAQ (reference sequence). The chain combines TRBV7-9 with TRBJ1-1; 7 bases map to TRBD1. Sequencing was performed on PBMCs, taken approximately 22 days after the first yellow fever vaccination. The receptor comes from a man younger than 35 who received the YFV17D yellow fever vaccine. The CDR3 sequence is CASSSDRAATEAFF. The CDR3 DNA reads TGTGCCAGCAGCTCAGACAGGGCGGCCACTGAAGCTTTCTTT.